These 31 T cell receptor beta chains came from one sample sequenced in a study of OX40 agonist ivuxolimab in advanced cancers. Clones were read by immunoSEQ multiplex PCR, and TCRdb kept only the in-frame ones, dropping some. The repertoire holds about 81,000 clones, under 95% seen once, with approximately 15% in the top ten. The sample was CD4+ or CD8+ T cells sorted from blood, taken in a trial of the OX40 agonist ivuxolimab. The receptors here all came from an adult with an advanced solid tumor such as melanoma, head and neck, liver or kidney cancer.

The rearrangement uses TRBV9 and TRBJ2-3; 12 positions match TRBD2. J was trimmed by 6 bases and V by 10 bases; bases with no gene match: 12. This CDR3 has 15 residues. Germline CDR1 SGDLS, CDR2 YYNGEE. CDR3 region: CAASPLAGGPDTQYF. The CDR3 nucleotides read TGTGCCGCGTCACCCCTAGCGGGGGGGCCGGATACGCAGTATTTT.

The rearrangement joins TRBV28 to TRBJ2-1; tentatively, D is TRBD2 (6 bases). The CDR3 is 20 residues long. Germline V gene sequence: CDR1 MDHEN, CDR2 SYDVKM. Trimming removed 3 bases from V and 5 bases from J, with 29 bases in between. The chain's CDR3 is CASSLAPGTLAPHLNNEQFF. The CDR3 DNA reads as TGTGCCAGCAGTTTGGCTCCCGGGACTCTAGCCCCCCACCTTAACAATGAGCAGTTCTTC.

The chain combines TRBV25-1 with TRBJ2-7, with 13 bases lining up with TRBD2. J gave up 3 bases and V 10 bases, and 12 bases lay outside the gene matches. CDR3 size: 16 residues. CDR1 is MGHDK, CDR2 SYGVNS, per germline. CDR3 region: CATYGLAGVAGYEQYF. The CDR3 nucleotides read TGTGCCACTTATGGACTAGCGGGAGTTGCTGGCTACGAGCAGTACTTC.

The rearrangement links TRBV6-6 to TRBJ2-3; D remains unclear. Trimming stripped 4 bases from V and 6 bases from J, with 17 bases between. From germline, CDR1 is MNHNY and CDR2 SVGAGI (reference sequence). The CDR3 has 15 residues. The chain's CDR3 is CASSSGEHARDTQYF. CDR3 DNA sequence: TGTGCCAGCAGTTCGGGCGAGCACGCGCGGGATACGCAGTATTTT.

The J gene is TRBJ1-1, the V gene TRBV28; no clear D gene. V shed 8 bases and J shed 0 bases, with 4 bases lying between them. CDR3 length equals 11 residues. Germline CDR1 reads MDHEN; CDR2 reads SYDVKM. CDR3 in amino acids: CASWMNTEAFF. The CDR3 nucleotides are TGTGCCAGCTGGATGAACACTGAAGCTTTCTTT. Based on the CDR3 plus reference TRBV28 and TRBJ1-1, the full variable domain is DVKVTQSSRYLVKRTGEKVFLECVQDMDHENMFWYRQDPGLGLRLIYFSYDVKMKEKGDIPEGYSVSREKKERFSLILESASTNQTSMYLCASWMNTEAFFGQGTRLTVV.

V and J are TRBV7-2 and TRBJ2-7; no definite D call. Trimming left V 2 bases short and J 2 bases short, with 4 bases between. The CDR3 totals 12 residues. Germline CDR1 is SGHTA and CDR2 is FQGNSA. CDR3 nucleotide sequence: TGTGCCAGCAGCTTAAACCCCTACGAGCAGTACTTC. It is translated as CASSLNPYEQYF.

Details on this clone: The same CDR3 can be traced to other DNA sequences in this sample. The CDR3 spells CASSLSEAFF. The CDR3 region has the DNA TGTGCCAGCAGCTTATCGGAAGCTTTCTTT. V usage is TRBV7-9 and J usage is TRBJ1-1, with no clear D. The V end was cut by 2 bases, the J end by 8 bases, with 3 bases between. In germline, CDR1 is SEHNR, CDR2 FQNEAQ (reference sequence). The CDR3 is 10 amino acids.

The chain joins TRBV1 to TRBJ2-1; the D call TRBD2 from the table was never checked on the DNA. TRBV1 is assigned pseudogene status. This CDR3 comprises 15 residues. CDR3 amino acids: CTSSYRELPRNEQFF. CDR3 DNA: TGCACCAGCAGCTACCGGGAGCTCCCCAGGAATGAGCAGTTCTTC.

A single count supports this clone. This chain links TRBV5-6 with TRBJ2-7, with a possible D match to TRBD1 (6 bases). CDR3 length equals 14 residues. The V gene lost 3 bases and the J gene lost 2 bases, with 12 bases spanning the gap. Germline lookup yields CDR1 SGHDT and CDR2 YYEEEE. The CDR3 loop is CASSSQGTTYEQYF. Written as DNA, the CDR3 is TGTGCCAGCAGCTCCCAGGGGACAACCTACGAGCAGTACTTC. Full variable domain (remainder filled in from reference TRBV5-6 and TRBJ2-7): DAGVTQSPTHLIKTRGQQVTLRCSPKSGHDTVSWYQQALGQGPQFIFQYYEEEERQRGNFPDRFSGHQFPNYSSELNVNALLLGDSALYLCASSSQGTTYEQYFGPGTRLTVT.

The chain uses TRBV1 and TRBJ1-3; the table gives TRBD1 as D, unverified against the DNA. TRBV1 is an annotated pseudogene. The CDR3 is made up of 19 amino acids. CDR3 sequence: CTSSHLGQGLTLSGNTIYF. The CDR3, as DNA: TGCACCAGCAGCCATCTCGGACAGGGATTAACCCTCTCTGGAAACACCATATATTTT.

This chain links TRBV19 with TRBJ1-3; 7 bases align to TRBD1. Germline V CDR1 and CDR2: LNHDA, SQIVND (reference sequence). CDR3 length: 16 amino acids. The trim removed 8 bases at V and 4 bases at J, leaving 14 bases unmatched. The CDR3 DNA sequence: TGTGCCAGTTCGTCGCTCCCGACAGGGCTCGGAAACACCATATATTTT. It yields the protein CASSSLPTGLGNTIYF.

Here the CDR3 reads CASSVGTAGSYEQYF. DNA of the CDR3: TGTGCCAGCAGTGTAGGGACAGCTGGTTCATACGAGCAGTACTTC. The gene calls are TRBV27 and TRBJ2-7, with TRBD1 matching over 7 bases. V lost 5 bases to trimming and J lost 4 bases; unmatched junction nucleotides: 11. The V gene's germline CDR1 is MNHEY and CDR2 SMNVEV (reference sequence). The CDR3 contains 15 residues.

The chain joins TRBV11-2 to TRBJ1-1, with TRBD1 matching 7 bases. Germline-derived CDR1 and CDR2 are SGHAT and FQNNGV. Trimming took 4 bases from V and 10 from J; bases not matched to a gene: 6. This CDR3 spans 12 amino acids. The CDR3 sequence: CASSSGQQRAFF. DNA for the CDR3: TGTGCCAGCAGCTCGGGACAGCAGAGAGCTTTCTTT.

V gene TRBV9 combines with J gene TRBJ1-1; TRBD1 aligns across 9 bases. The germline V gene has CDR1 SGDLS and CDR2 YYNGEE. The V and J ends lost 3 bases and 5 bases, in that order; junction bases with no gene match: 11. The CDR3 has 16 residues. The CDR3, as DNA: TGTGCCAGCAGCGGAGACAGGGGGTCACGAGGGACTGAAGCTTTCTTT. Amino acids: CASSGDRGSRGTEAFF.

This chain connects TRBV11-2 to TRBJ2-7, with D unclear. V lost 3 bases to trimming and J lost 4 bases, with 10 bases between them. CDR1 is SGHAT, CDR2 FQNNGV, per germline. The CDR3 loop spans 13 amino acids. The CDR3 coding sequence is TGTGCCAGCAGCTTGGGCAGCTTTTACGAGCAGTACTTC. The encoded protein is CASSLGSFYEQYF.

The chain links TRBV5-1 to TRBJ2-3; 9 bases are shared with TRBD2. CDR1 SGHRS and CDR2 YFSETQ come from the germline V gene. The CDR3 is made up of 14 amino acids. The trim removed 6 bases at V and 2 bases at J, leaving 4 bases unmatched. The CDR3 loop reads CASTPGLATDTQYF. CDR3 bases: TGCGCCAGCACTCCGGGACTAGCCACAGATACGCAGTATTTT. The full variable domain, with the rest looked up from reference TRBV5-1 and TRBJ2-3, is KAGVTQTPRYLIKTRGQQVTLSCSPISGHRSVSWYQQTPGQGLQFLFEYFSETQRNKGNFPGRFSGRQFSNSRSEMNVSTLELGDSALYLCASTPGLATDTQYFGPGTRLTVL.

This CDR3 reads CASSPSSYEQYF. The DNA of the CDR3 is TGTGCCAGCAGCCCTAGCTCCTACGAGCAGTACTTC. This chain uses TRBV5-5 with TRBJ2-7; D call uncertain. CDR1 SGHKS and CDR2 YYEKEE come from the germline V gene (reference sequence). This CDR3 is 12 amino acids long. Trimming removed 4 bases from V and 0 bases from J, with 5 bases in between. The complete variable domain, with remaining parts taken from reference TRBV5-5 and TRBJ2-7, reads DAGVTQSPTHLIKTRGQQVTLRCSPISGHKSVSWYQQVLGQGPQFIFQYYEKEERGRGNFPDRFSARQFPNYSSELNVNALLLGDSALYLCASSPSSYEQYFGPGTRLTVT.

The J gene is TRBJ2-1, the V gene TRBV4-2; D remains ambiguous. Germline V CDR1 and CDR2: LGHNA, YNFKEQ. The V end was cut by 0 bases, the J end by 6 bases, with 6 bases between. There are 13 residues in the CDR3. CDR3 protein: CASSQEPPNEQFF. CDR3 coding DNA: TGTGCCAGCAGCCAAGAACCCCCCAATGAGCAGTTCTTC.

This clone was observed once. The CDR3 DNA is TGTGCCAGCAGCCCGATCGGGACTAGCGGGACCAGGAGCTCCTACAATGAGCAGTTCTTC. This gives the protein CASSPIGTSGTRSSYNEQFF. This sequence joins TRBV7-3 and TRBJ2-1, with 13 positions matching TRBD2. The CDR3 has 20 amino acids. J lost 0 bases, V lost 5 bases, and 13 bases had no gene match. Germline assignment: CDR1 SGHTA and CDR2 FQGTGA.

CDR3 amino acids: CASSHGGGSYNSPLHF. The CDR3 DNA reads TGTGCCAGCAGCCACGGGGGGGGATCCTATAATTCACCCCTCCACTTT. The gene calls are TRBV7-2 and TRBJ1-6; D may be TRBD1 (5 bases). CDR1 and CDR2 from the germline V gene are SGHTA and FQGNSA. V lost 5 bases to trimming and J lost 1 base, with 12 bases between them. This CDR3 has 16 residues.

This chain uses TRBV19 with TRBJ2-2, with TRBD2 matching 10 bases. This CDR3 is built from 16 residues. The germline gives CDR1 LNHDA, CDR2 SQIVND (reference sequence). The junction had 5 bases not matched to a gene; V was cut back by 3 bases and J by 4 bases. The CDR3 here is CASSILAGVFTGELFF. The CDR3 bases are TGTGCCAGTAGTATTCTAGCGGGAGTCTTCACCGGGGAGCTGTTTTTT. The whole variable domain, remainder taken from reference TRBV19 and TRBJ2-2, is DGGITQSPKYLFRKEGQNVTLSCEQNLNHDAMYWYRQDPGQGLRLIYYSQIVNDFQKGDIAEGYSVSREKKESFPLTVTSAQKNPTAFYLCASSILAGVFTGELFFGEGSRLTVL.

The CDR3 nucleotides are TGTGCTAGTGGTTTGGGACAGGGAATCACTGAAGCTTTCTTT. Translating it yields CASGLGQGITEAFF. J is TRBJ1-1 and V is TRBV12-5, with TRBD1 matching 7 bases. There are 14 residues in the CDR3. Germline loops: CDR1 LGHNT, CDR2 FRNRAP. The V segment lost 1 base and the J segment 4 bases; nucleotides outside the gene matches: 3.

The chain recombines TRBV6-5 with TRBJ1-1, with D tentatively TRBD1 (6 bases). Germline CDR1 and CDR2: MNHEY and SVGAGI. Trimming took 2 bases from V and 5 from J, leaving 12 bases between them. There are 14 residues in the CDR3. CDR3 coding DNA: TGTGCCAGCAGTTACCTCGAGGGGGGAACTGAAGCTTTCTTT. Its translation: CASSYLEGGTEAFF.

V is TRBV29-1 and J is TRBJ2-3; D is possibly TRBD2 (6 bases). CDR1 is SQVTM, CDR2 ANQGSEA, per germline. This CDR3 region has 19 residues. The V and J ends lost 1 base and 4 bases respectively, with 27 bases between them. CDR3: CSVEGEDLEGGGSADTQYF. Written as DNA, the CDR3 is TGCAGCGTTGAAGGTGAGGATCTGGAGGGAGGTGGATCAGCAGATACGCAGTATTTT.

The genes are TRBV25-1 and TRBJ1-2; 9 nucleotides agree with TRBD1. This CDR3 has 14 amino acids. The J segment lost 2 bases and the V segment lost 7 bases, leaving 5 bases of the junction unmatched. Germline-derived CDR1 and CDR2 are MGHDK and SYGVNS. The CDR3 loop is CASMTGGQNYGYTF. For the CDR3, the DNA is TGTGCCAGCATGACAGGGGGGCAGAACTATGGCTACACCTTC.

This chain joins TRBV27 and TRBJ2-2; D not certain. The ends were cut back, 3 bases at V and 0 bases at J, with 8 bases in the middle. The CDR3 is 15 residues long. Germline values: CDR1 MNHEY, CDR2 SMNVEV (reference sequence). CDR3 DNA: TGTGCCAGCAGTTTCCAGCTGGCGAACACCGGGGAGCTGTTTTTT. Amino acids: CASSFQLANTGELFF.

The CDR3 here is CASSQEAASSYNEQFF. CDR3 coding DNA: TGCGCCAGCAGCCAAGAAGCGGCTAGCTCCTACAATGAGCAGTTCTTC. The chain has TRBV4-3 and TRBJ2-1, with D possibly TRBD2 on 5 matching bases. V shed 0 bases and J shed 0 bases, with 9 bases lying between them. This CDR3 comprises 16 residues. Germline CDR1 LGHNA, CDR2 YSLEER.

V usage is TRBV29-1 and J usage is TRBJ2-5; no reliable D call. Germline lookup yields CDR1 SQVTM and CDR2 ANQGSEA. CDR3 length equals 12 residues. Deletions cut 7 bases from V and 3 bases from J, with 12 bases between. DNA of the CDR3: TGCAGCGCTGACGGAGACAAAGAGACCCAGTACTTC. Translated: CSADGDKETQYF.

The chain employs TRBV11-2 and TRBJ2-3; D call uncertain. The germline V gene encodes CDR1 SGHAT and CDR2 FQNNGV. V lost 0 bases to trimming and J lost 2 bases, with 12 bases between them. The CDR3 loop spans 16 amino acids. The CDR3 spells CASSLEGNHNTDTQYF. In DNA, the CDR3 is TGTGCCAGCAGCTTAGAAGGGAATCATAACACAGATACGCAGTATTTT.

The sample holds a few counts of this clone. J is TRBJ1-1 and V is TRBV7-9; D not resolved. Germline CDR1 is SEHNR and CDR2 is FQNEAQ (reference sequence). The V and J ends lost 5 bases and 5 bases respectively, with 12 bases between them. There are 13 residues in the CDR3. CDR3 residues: CASSPRSGTEAFF. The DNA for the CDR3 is TGTGCCAGCAGCCCCCGATCGGGGACTGAAGCTTTCTTT.

The CDR3 reads CSAQAANTGELFF. The CDR3 region has the DNA TGCAGCGCTCAGGCGGCGAACACCGGGGAGCTGTTTTTT. V and J are TRBV29-1 and TRBJ2-2; D call uncertain. This CDR3 comprises 13 residues. The germline V gene encodes CDR1 SQVTM and CDR2 ANQGSEA. Trimming stripped 7 bases from V and 0 bases from J, with 9 bases between.